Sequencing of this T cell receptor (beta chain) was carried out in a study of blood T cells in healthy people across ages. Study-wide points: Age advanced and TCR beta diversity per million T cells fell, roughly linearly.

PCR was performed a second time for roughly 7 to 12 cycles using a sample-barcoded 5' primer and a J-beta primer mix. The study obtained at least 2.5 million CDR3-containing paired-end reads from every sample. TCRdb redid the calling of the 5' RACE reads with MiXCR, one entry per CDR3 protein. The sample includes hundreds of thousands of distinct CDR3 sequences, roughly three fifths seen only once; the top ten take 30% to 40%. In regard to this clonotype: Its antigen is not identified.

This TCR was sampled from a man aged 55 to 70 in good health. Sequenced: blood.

DNA for the CDR3: TGTGCCAGCAGTGCATCGGGGAAAACTAATGAAAAACTGTTTTTT. Its protein product is CASSASGKTNEKLFF. The chain recombines TRBV25-1 with TRBJ1-4; D is unresolved. CDR3 length equals 15 residues. The ends were cut back, 4 bases at V and 1 base at J, with 10 bases in the middle. Germline lookup yields CDR1 MGHDK and CDR2 SYGVNS.